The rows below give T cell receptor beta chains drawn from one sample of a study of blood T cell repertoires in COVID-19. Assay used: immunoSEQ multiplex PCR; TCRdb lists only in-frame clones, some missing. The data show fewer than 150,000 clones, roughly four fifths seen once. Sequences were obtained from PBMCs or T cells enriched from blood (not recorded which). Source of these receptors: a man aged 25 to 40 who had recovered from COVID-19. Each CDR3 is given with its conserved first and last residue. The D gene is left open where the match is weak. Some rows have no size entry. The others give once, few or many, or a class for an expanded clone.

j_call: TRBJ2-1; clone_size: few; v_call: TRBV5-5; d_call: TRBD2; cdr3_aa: CASSLESGSMFF; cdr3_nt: TGTGCCAGCAGCTTGGAAAGCGGGAGTATGTTCTTC
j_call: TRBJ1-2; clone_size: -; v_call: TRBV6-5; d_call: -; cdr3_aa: CASRFRENYGYTF; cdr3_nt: TGTGCCAGCAGATTCAGGGAAAACTATGGCTACACCTTC
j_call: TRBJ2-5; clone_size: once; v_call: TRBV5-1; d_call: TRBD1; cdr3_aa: CASSVTGGGETQYF; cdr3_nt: TGCGCCAGCAGCGTGACAGGGGGCGGAGAGACCCAGTACTTC
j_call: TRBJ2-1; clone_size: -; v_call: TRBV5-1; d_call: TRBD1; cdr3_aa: CASSTRTGNNEQFF; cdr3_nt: TGCGCCAGCAGCACCAGGACAGGGAACAATGAGCAGTTCTTC
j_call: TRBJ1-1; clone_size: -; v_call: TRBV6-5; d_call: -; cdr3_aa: CANQPGHGDTEAFF; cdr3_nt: TGTGCCAACCAACCGGGACACGGGGACACTGAAGCTTTCTTT
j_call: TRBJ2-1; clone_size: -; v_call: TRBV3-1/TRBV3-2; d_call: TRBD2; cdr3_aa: CASSHGWQGPTGREMSSYNEQFF; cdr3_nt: TGTGCCAGCAGCCATGGATGGCAGGGCCCGACTGGGCGGGAGATGAGCTCCTACAATGAGCAGTTCTTC
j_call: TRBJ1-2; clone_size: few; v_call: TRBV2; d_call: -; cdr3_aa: CASGAGFDGYTF; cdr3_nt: TGTGCCAGCGGGGCGGGGTTCGATGGCTACACCTTC
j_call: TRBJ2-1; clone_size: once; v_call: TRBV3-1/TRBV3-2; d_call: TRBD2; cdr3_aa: CASSQVGLAPNNEQFF; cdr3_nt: TGTGCCAGCAGCCAAGTCGGACTAGCGCCTAACAATGAGCAGTTCTTC
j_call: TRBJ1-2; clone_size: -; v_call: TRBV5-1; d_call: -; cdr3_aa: CASSFGRGGYTF; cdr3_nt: TGCGCCAGCAGCTTTGGCCGGGGTGGCTACACCTTC
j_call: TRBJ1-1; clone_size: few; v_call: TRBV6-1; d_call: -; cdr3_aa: CASSEEGGRGTEAFF; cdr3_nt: TGTGCCAGCAGTGAAGAGGGGGGGCGCGGGACTGAAGCTTTCTTT
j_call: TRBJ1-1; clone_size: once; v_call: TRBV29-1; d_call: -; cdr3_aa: CSVSFMNTEAFF; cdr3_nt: TGCAGCGTTTCTTTTATGAACACTGAAGCTTTCTTT
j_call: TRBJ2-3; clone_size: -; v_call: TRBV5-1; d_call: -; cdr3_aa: CASSLTVSSTDTQYF; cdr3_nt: TGCGCCAGCAGCTTGACAGTCTCTAGCACAGATACGCAGTATTTT
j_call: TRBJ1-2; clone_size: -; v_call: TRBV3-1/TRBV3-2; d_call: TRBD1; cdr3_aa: CASSHGRGIANYGYTF; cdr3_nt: TGTGCCAGCAGCCACGGCAGGGGGATTGCTAACTATGGCTACACCTTC
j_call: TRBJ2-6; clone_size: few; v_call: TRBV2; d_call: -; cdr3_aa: CASSVVAGANVLTF; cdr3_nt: TGTGCCAGCAGTGTAGTTGCGGGGGCCAACGTCCTGACTTTC
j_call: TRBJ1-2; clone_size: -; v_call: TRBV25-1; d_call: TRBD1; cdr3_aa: CASSELDRDHGYTF; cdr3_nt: TGTGCCAGCAGTGAATTAGACAGGGACCATGGCTACACCTTC
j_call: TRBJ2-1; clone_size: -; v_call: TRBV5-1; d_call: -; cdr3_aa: CASRQDSYNEQFF; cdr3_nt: TGCGCCAGCAGGCAGGACAGCTACAATGAGCAGTTCTTC
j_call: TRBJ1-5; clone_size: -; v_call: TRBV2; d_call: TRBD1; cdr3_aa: CASSEEGQYFPQHF; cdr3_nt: TGTGCCAGCAGCGAAGAGGGACAGTACTTTCCCCAGCATTTT
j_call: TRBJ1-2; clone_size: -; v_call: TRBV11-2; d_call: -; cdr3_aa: CASSLGGADGYTF; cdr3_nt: TGTGCCAGCAGCTTAGGTGGGGCTGACGGCTACACCTTC
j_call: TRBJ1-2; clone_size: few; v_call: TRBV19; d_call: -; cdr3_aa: CASSISGLEGAHGYTF; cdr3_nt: TGTGCCAGTAGTATATCTGGCCTGGAAGGGGCCCATGGCTACACCTTC
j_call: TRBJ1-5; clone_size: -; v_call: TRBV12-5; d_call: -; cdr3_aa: CASGLVLGRLGNQPQHF; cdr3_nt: TGTGCTAGTGGTTTGGTATTAGGGAGGTTGGGCAATCAGCCCCAGCATTTT
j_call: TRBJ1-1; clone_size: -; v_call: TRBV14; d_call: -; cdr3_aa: CASSQLSGGGGTEAFF; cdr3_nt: TGTGCCAGCAGCCAACTGTCCGGTGGGGGGGGCACTGAAGCTTTCTTT
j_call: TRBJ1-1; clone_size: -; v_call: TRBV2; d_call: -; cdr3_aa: CASRAELMNTEAFF; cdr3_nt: TGTGCCAGCAGAGCCGAATTAATGAACACTGAAGCTTTCTTT
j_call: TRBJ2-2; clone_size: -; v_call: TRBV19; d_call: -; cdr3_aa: CASGAGLGGELFF; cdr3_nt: TGTGCCAGTGGGGCCGGGTTAGGGGGGGAGCTGTTTTTT
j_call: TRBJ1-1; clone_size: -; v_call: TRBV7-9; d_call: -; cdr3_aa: CASSSTQDLSIEAFF; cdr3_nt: TGTGCCAGCAGCAGCACGCAGGATTTAAGCATTGAAGCTTTCTTT
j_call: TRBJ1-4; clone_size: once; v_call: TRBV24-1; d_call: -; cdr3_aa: CATRTVATNEKLFF; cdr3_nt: TGTGCCACCAGGACAGTTGCAACTAATGAAAAACTGTTTTTT
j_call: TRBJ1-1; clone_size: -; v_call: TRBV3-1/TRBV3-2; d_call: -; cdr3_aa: CASSQDRGGYTEAFF; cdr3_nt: TGTGCCAGCAGCCAAGATCGGGGAGGCTACACTGAAGCTTTCTTT
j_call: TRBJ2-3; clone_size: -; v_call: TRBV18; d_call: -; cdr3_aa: CASSPSWLRSTDTQYF; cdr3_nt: TGTGCCAGCTCACCTTCATGGTTGCGGAGCACAGATACGCAGTATTTT